These 31 T cell receptor beta chains were sequenced from one sample in a study of blood T cell repertoires in COVID-19. Some clones are missing from TCRdb's copy, which holds only in-frame ones; the method was immunoSEQ multiplex PCR. Of more than 100,000 clones listed, about 81% were seen once; the top ten hold about 17%. The specimen was peripheral blood. Receptor source: a woman of 80 years or more with acute or convalescent COVID-19.

The chain uses TRBV7-9 and TRBJ2-1; 11 bases fit TRBD2. Germline assignment: CDR1 SEHNR and CDR2 FQNEAQ (reference sequence). This CDR3 has 17 residues. J gave up 6 bases and V 0 bases, and 7 bases lay outside the gene matches. The CDR3 region is CASSLAGGTSGANEQFF. Written as DNA, the CDR3 is TGTGCCAGCAGCTTAGCAGGGGGGACTAGCGGAGCCAATGAGCAGTTCTTC.

This chain links TRBV27 with TRBJ1-2; D is undetermined. CDR1 is MNHEY and CDR2 is SMNVEV in the germline V gene (reference sequence). The V end lost 4 bases, the J end lost 4 bases, and 10 bases lay between the germline ends. The CDR3 runs 13 residues. The CDR3 is CASSWGVGYGYTF. The CDR3 region has the DNA TGTGCCAGCAGTTGGGGAGTCGGCTATGGCTACACCTTC.

Only one count was recorded for this clone. This sequence joins TRBV6-2 or TRBV6-3 and TRBJ2-1; 7 bases align to TRBD2. CDR3 length equals 15 residues. Germline loops: CDR1 MNHEY, CDR2 SVGEGT. Trimming at V came to 3 bases and at J to 4 bases, leaving 6 bases not matched to a gene. CDR3 sequence: CASSYLLAVYNEQFF. CDR3 sequence (DNA): TGTGCCAGCAGTTATCTGCTAGCGGTGTACAATGAGCAGTTCTTC.

The chain carries TRBV6-1 and TRBJ1-5; D is uncertain. The CDR3 spans 13 residues. Trimming shortened V by 2 bases and J by 4 bases, and 6 bases separated the two germline ends. CDR1 is MNHNS and CDR2 is SASEGT in the germline V gene. DNA of the CDR3: TGTGCCAGCAGTGAACGGGAGAATCAGCCCCAGCATTTT. This encodes CASSERENQPQHF.

CDR3 in amino acids: CAISDSRTGSSNQPQHF. CDR3 sequence (DNA): TGTGCCATCAGTGACTCCCGGACAGGCTCTAGCAATCAGCCCCAGCATTTT. V and J are TRBV10-3 and TRBJ1-5, with 7 nucleotides matching TRBD1. Looked up from germline, CDR1 is ENHRY and CDR2 is SYGVKD. The CDR3 totals 17 residues. With 3 bases clipped from V and 0 bases from J, the junction kept 8 bases outside the gene matches.

This clone was seen more than once but under ten times. J is TRBJ1-6 and V is TRBV5-6; TRBD1 might be the D (6 bases). V lost 1 base to trimming and J lost 5 bases, with 13 bases between them. Germline lookup yields CDR1 SGHDT and CDR2 YYEEEE. This CDR3 is 16 amino acids long. The CDR3 loop is CASSLRGGSDNSPLHF. In DNA form, the CDR3 reads TGTGCCAGCAGCTTGAGGGGGGGAAGTGATAATTCACCCCTCCACTTT.

The sample holds one count of this clone. This chain joins TRBV7-6 and TRBJ1-5; a possible D gene is TRBD1 (5 bases). CDR1 SGHVS and CDR2 FNYEAQ come from the germline V gene. Trimming took off 5 bases at V and 4 bases at J, with 9 bases between the two ends. The CDR3 is 13 amino acids. CDR3 loop: CASSQTENQPQHF. Here the CDR3 DNA reads TGTGCCAGCAGCCAGACAGAGAATCAGCCCCAGCATTTT.

The chain uses TRBV2 and TRBJ2-7; a weak D match, TRBD1 (6 bases). V gave up 5 bases and J gave up 0 bases, with 14 bases separating them. Germline CDR1 SNHLY, CDR2 FYNNEI. The CDR3 has 15 residues. DNA for the CDR3: TGTGCCAGCAGTCCGCCGGGACACAACTCCTACGAGCAGTACTTC. Its protein is CASSPPGHNSYEQYF.

The J gene is TRBJ2-7, the V gene TRBV10-3, with D maybe TRBD1 (5 bases). The CDR3 consists of 14 residues. Germline loops: CDR1 ENHRY, CDR2 SYGVKD. Between the trimmed V and J ends, which lost 3 bases and 0 bases, there was a span of 9 bases. CDR3 loop: CAISDSGISYEQYF. CDR3 coding DNA: TGTGCCATCAGTGATTCAGGGATCTCCTACGAGCAGTACTTC.

V gene TRBV7-9 combines with J gene TRBJ1-5, with D hard to call. Germline V gene data show CDR1 as SEHNR and CDR2 as FQNEAQ (reference sequence). CDR3 size: 13 residues. V lost 1 base and J 4 bases, leaving 5 bases between the germline ends. The chain's CDR3 is CASSLEQNQPQHF. CDR3 DNA sequence: TGTGCCAGCAGCTTAGAACAGAATCAGCCCCAGCATTTT.

The rearrangement links TRBV12-3 or TRBV12-4 to TRBJ1-2; D gene uncertain. This CDR3 is 13 amino acids long. Trimming removed 5 bases at V and 3 bases at J, with 10 bases between. The CDR3 here is CASSPTEDYGYTF. As DNA, the CDR3 is TGTGCCAGCAGTCCCACAGAAGACTATGGCTACACCTTC.

The chain recombines TRBV30 with TRBJ2-5, with TRBD2 identical over 11 bases. The junction had 11 bases not matched to a gene; V was cut back by 3 bases and J by 8 bases. Germline V gene data show CDR1 as GTSNPN and CDR2 as SVGIG (reference sequence). The CDR3 has 15 residues. CDR3 DNA sequence: TGTGCCTGGAGGGGGACTAGCGGACTCATGGGAACCCAGTACTTC. Encoded protein: CAWRGTSGLMGTQYF. The whole variable domain, remainder taken from reference TRBV30 and TRBJ2-5, is SQTIHQWPATLVQPVGSPLSLECTVEGTSNPNLYWYRQAAGRGLQLLFYSVGIGQISSEVPQNLSASRPQDRQFILSSKKLLLSDSGFYLCAWRGTSGLMGTQYFGPGTRLLVL.

The CDR3 is CASSLSVADTQYF. CDR3 sequence (DNA): TGTGCCAGCAGCTTATCTGTAGCAGATACGCAGTATTTT. J is TRBJ2-3 and V is TRBV7-9; D unclear. V gave up 2 bases and J gave up 4 bases, with 7 bases separating them. The CDR3 spans 13 residues. The V gene's germline CDR1 is SEHNR and CDR2 FQNEAQ (reference sequence).

The rearrangement uses TRBV30 and TRBJ1-2; 9 nucleotides match TRBD1. CDR3 length: 12 residues. CDR1 and CDR2 (germline): GTSNPN, SVGIG (reference sequence). V lost 3 bases and J lost 6; bases outside the gene matches: 2. The DNA for the CDR3 is TGTGCCTGGAGGACAGGGGGTCATGGCTACACCTTC. Protein: CAWRTGGHGYTF.

This clone was observed a single time. Other DNA sequences within the sample encode an identical CDR3. The V and J genes are TRBV18 and TRBJ2-1; 13 positions match TRBD2. V lost 0 bases to trimming and J lost 4 bases; unmatched junction nucleotides: 0. This CDR3 has 16 residues. Germline V gene data show CDR1 as KGHSH and CDR2 as LQKENI. The CDR3 is CASSPPTSGGYNEQFF. The CDR3 DNA sequence: TGTGCCAGCTCACCACCGACTAGCGGGGGGTACAATGAGCAGTTCTTC.

This clone has a handful of counts. The CDR3 nucleotides read TGCAGTGCTAGTGACAGCCTAGCCGGATCCGGGACCCAGTACTTC. Protein sequence: CSASDSLAGSGTQYF. This chain connects TRBV20-1 to TRBJ2-5; either TRBD1 or TRBD2 may supply D (5 bases each). Trimming left V 3 bases short and J 7 bases short, with 21 bases between. Germline CDR1 is DFQATT and CDR2 is SNEGSKA (reference sequence). This CDR3 contains 15 residues.

The chain is built from TRBV5-4 and TRBJ2-7; 9 positions agree with TRBD1. Germline lookup yields CDR1 SGHNT and CDR2 YYREEE (reference sequence). The CDR3 is 16 residues long. Trimming removed 4 bases from V and 2 bases from J; junction bases left unmatched: 10. The CDR3 is CASSKFRGQGTYEQYF. For the CDR3, the DNA is TGTGCCAGCAGCAAATTCCGGGGACAGGGCACCTACGAGCAGTACTTC.

This clone has a single count. The CDR3 spells CASSRDNNQPQHF. CDR3 DNA: TGTGCCAGCAGTCGGGACAACAATCAGCCCCAGCATTTT. The chain is built from TRBV6-2 or TRBV6-3 and TRBJ1-5; D may be TRBD1 (6 bases). Germline loops: CDR1 MNHEY, CDR2 SVGEGT. The V end was cut by 5 bases, the J end by 3 bases, with 8 bases between. The CDR3 spans 13 residues.

This clone has a handful of counts. The CDR3 loop reads CASRRLAGVIRETQYF. The DNA for the CDR3 is TGCGCCAGCAGGCGTTTAGCGGGAGTCATTCGAGAGACCCAGTACTTC. The gene calls are TRBV5-1 and TRBJ2-5, with 9 nucleotides matching TRBD2. Unmatched junction bases numbered 12, after V lost 5 bases and J lost 4 bases. This CDR3 has 16 residues. Germline V gives CDR1 SGHRS, CDR2 YFSETQ. The full variable domain, with the rest looked up from reference TRBV5-1 and TRBJ2-5, is KAGVTQTPRYLIKTRGQQVTLSCSPISGHRSVSWYQQTPGQGLQFLFEYFSETQRNKGNFPGRFSGRQFSNSRSEMNVSTLELGDSALYLCASRRLAGVIRETQYFGPGTRLLVL.

This chain uses TRBV29-1 with TRBJ2-1, with TRBD1 matching over 7 bases. After removal of 4 bases from V and 3 bases from J, the junction contained 3 bases not matched to a gene. This CDR3 spans 13 amino acids. Germline-derived CDR1 and CDR2 are SQVTM and ANQGSEA. CDR3 DNA sequence: TGCAGCGTTGGGACAGGCAACTACAATGAGCAGTTCTTC. Protein: CSVGTGNYNEQFF.

The chain carries TRBV14 and TRBJ2-7; 7 bases match TRBD1. Germline trimming cut 4 bases from V and 2 bases from J; bases unmatched to any gene: 2. CDR1 SGHDN and CDR2 FVKESK come from the germline V gene. The CDR3 contains 13 residues. Here the CDR3 reads CASSRDRAYEQYF. The CDR3 DNA sequence: TGTGCCAGCAGCCGGGACAGAGCCTACGAGCAGTACTTC.

This CDR3 is CASSIRGTGGETQYF. CDR3 nucleotide sequence: TGTGCCAGTAGTATTCGAGGGACAGGGGGCGAGACCCAGTACTTC. The chain recombines TRBV19 with TRBJ2-5; 12 bases align to TRBD1. The CDR3 has 15 residues. Looked up from germline, CDR1 is LNHDA and CDR2 is SQIVND (reference sequence). Germline trimming cut 3 bases from V and 5 bases from J; bases unmatched to any gene: 4.

V and J are TRBV2 and TRBJ2-2; 11 nucleotides line up with TRBD2. With 7 bases clipped from V and 4 bases from J, the junction kept 8 bases outside the gene matches. This CDR3 contains 16 residues. The germline V gene encodes CDR1 SNHLY and CDR2 FYNNEI. The CDR3 loop reads CASKPSSGRFTGELFF. CDR3 nucleotides: TGTGCCAGCAAACCCTCTAGCGGGAGGTTCACCGGGGAGCTGTTTTTT.

This chain links TRBV29-1 with TRBJ1-1, with TRBD1 matching 9 bases. The germline gives CDR1 SQVTM, CDR2 ANQGSEA. V gave up 5 bases and J gave up 4 bases; unmatched junction bases: 8. The CDR3 covers 14 residues. CDR3 sequence (DNA): TGCAGCGTTAACAGGGGGCAGGTCGGCACTGAAGCTTTCTTT. This translates into CSVNRGQVGTEAFF.

The rearrangement uses TRBV7-2 and TRBJ1-2; 12 bases are a match to TRBD1. V was clipped by 1 base and J by 8 bases; unmatched bases: 2. CDR1 is SGHTA and CDR2 is FQGNSA in the germline V gene. The CDR3 consists of 14 residues. The CDR3 DNA sequence: TGTGCCAGCAGCTTAGTAGGGACAGGGGGCGGCTACACCTTC. It encodes CASSLVGTGGGYTF.

This clone was seen more than once but under ten times. The V call is TRBV9, the J call TRBJ2-3, with no clear D. V lost 0 bases and J 2 bases, leaving 7 bases between the germline ends. This CDR3 region has 14 residues. From germline, CDR1 is SGDLS and CDR2 YYNGEE. CDR3 sequence (DNA): TGTGCCAGCAGCGTAGAGCCAAACACAGATACGCAGTATTTT. Protein: CASSVEPNTDTQYF. The full variable domain, with the rest looked up from reference TRBV9 and TRBJ2-3, is DSGVTQTPKHLITATGQRVTLRCSPRSGDLSVYWYQQSLDQGLQFLIQYYNGEERAKGNILERFSAQQFPDLHSELNLSSLELGDSALYFCASSVEPNTDTQYFGPGTRLTVL.

J is TRBJ2-7 and V is TRBV6-5; 12 positions match TRBD1. The CDR3 consists of 15 residues. Germline V lookup: CDR1 MNHEY, CDR2 SVGAGI. The junction had 8 bases not matched to a gene; V was cut back by 5 bases and J by 6 bases. CDR3 in amino acids: CASSRAGTGGLEQYF. CDR3 nucleotide sequence: TGTGCCAGCAGTAGAGCCGGGACAGGGGGCCTCGAGCAGTACTTC.

This chain's CDR3 is CASGLALLGLAGERSSYEQYF. CDR3 bases: TGTGCTAGTGGTTTGGCCCTCCTCGGACTAGCGGGAGAACGAAGCTCCTACGAGCAGTACTTC. The rearrangement links TRBV12-5 to TRBJ2-7, with 13 positions matching TRBD2. J was trimmed by 0 bases and V by 1 base; bases with no gene match: 15. CDR3 size: 21 residues. The germline V gene encodes CDR1 LGHNT and CDR2 FRNRAP.

The genes are TRBV7-9 and TRBJ2-7, with 9 bases that match TRBD1. Per the germline V gene, CDR1 is SEHNR and CDR2 is FQNEAQ (reference sequence). This CDR3 comprises 15 residues. With 3 bases clipped from V and 5 bases from J, the junction kept 8 bases outside the gene matches. CDR3 nucleotides: TGTGCCAGCAGCTTGCTGGGACAGGGATCCCACGAGCAGTACTTC. Translating it yields CASSLLGQGSHEQYF.

The rearrangement joins TRBV7-2 to TRBJ2-3; D not resolved. Germline assignment: CDR1 SGHTA and CDR2 FQGNSA. V was shortened by 5 bases and J by 0 bases, with 6 bases between the two germline ends. This CDR3 comprises 13 residues. The CDR3 reads CASSPPSTDTQYF. CDR3 sequence (DNA): TGTGCCAGCAGCCCCCCTAGCACAGATACGCAGTATTTT.

The chain links TRBV6-1 to TRBJ1-2; D not certain. Per the germline V gene, CDR1 is MNHNS and CDR2 is SASEGT. There are 14 residues in the CDR3. Trimming took off 3 bases at V and 8 bases at J, with 16 bases between the two ends. The CDR3 bases are TGTGCCAGCAGTGAGATAACCGTCCCGGGGGGCTACACCTTC. It yields the protein CASSEITVPGGYTF.